The rows below give T cell receptor beta chains drawn from one sample of a study of OX40 agonist ivuxolimab in advanced cancers. Repertoires were generated with immunoSEQ multiplex PCR, while TCRdb's copy carries only in-frame clones and drops some. The repertoire holds fewer than 20,000 clones, around four fifths seen once, with 9% to 15% in the top ten. This specimen was CD4+ or CD8+ T cells sorted from blood, taken in a trial of the OX40 agonist ivuxolimab. Receptors were obtained from an adult with an advanced solid tumor such as melanoma, head and neck, liver or kidney cancer. Each CDR3 is given with its conserved first and last residue.

J	V	CDR3
TRBJ2-3	TRBV5-6	CASSLVLTDTQYF
TRBJ2-1	TRBV7-3	CASSLISGPYNEQFF
TRBJ1-5	TRBV19	CASNLRRGANSNQPQHF
TRBJ2-7	TRBV7-3	CASSPAPGTYEQYF
TRBJ2-7	TRBV7-8	CASSLDRGYEQYF
TRBJ1-2	TRBV7-8	CASSLGDRAAGYTF
TRBJ2-1	TRBV9	CASSASGISYNEQFF
TRBJ2-7	TRBV7-6	CASSLAAGSSRLPPASYEQYF
TRBJ2-6	TRBV4-3	CASSQDIQGTGANVLTF
TRBJ1-5	TRBV2	CASSEWENQPQHF
TRBJ1-5	TRBV7-9	CASRTHGGQNQPQHF
TRBJ2-5	TRBV9	CASSVSGVETQYF
TRBJ2-7	TRBV6-5	CASSPLALQEQYF
TRBJ2-2	TRBV28	CASRVAGAHTGELFF
TRBJ1-1	TRBV19	CASSMDGGNAFF
TRBJ2-1	TRBV29-1	CSVEDQGDLSYNEQFF
TRBJ2-7	TRBV27	CASSFSGQGAWGEQYF